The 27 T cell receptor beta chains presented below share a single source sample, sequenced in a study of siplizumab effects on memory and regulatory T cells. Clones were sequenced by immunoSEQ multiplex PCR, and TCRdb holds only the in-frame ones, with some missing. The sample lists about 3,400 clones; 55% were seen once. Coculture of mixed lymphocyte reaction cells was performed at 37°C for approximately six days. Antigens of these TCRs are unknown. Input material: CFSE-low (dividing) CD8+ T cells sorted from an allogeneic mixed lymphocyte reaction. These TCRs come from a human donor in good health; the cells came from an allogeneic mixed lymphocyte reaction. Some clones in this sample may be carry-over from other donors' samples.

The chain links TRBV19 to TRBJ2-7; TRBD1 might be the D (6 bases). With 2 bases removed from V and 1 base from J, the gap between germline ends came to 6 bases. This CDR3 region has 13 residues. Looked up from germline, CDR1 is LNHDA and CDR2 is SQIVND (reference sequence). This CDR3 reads CASSITGSYEQYF. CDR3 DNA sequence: TGTGCCAGTAGTATAACAGGGTCCTACGAGCAGTACTTC.

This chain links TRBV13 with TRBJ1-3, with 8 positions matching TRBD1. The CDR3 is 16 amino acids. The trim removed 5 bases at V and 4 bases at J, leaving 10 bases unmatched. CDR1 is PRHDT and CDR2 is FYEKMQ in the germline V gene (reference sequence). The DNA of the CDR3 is TGTGCCAGCAGCACCCGAGACAGGGGAGGCGGAAACACCATATATTTT. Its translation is CASSTRDRGGGNTIYF.

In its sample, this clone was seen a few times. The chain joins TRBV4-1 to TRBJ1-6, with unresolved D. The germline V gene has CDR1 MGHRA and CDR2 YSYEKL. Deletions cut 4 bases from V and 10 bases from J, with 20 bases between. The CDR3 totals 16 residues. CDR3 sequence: CASSPRIGSPPSPLHF. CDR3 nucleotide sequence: TGCGCCAGCAGCCCGCGCATAGGCAGTCCGCCATCACCCCTCCACTTT.

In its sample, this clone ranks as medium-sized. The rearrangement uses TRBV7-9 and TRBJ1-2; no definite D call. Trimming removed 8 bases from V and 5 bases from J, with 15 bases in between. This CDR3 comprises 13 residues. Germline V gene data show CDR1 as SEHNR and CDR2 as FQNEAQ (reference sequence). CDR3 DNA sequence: TGTGCCAGCGCGAGGGAGCAAAGATATGGCTACACCTTC. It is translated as CASAREQRYGYTF.

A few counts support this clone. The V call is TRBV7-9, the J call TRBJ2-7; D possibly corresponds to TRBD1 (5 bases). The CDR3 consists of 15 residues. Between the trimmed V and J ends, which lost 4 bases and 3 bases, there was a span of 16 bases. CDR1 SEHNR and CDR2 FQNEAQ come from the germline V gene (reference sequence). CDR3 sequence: CASSSELLGDYEQYF. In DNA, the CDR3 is TGTGCCAGCAGCTCAGAATTATTAGGGGACTACGAGCAGTACTTC.

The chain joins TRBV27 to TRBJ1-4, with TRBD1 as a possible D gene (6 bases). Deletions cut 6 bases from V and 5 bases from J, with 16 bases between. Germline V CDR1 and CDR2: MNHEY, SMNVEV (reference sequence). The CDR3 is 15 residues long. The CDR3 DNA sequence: TGTGCCAGCAGCCACCTGACAGGCCCGAATGAAAAACTGTTTTTT. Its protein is CASSHLTGPNEKLFF. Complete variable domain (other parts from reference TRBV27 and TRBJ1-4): EAQVTQNPRYLITVTGKKLTVTCSQNMNHEYMSWYRQDPGLGLRQIYYSMNVEVTDKGDVPEGYKVSRKEKRNFPLILESPSPNQTSLYFCASSHLTGPNEKLFFGSGTQLSVL.

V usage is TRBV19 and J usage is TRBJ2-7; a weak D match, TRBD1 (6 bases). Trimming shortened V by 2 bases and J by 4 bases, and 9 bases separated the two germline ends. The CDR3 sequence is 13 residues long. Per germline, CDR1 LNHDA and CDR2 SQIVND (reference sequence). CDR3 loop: CASSISGVYEQYF. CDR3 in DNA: TGTGCCAGTAGTATATCAGGGGTGTACGAGCAGTACTTC.

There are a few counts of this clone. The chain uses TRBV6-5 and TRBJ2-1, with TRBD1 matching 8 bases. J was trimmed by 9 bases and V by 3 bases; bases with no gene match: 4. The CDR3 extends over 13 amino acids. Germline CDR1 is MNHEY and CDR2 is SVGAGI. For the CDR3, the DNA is TGTGCCAGCAGTTATGGGACAGGCGGTGAGCAGTTCTTC. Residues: CASSYGTGGEQFF.

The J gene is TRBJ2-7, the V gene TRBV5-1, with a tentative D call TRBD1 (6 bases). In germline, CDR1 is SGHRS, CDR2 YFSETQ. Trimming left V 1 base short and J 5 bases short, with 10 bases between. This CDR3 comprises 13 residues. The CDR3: CASSLWAGDEQYF. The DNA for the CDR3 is TGCGCCAGCAGCTTGTGGGCAGGGGACGAGCAGTACTTC.

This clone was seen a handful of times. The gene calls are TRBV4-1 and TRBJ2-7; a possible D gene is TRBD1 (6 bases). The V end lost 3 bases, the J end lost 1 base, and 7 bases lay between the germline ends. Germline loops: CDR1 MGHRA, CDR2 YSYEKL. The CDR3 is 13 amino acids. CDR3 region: CASSHTGSYEQYF. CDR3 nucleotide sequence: TGCGCCAGCAGCCACACAGGGTCCTACGAGCAGTACTTC.

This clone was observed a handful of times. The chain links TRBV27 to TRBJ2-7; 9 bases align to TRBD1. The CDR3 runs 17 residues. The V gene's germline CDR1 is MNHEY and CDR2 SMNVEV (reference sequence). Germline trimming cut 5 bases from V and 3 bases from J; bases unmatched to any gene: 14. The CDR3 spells CASSLLPGQGDLYEQYF. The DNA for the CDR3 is TGTGCCAGCAGTCTCCTCCCGGGACAGGGCGACCTCTACGAGCAGTACTTC.

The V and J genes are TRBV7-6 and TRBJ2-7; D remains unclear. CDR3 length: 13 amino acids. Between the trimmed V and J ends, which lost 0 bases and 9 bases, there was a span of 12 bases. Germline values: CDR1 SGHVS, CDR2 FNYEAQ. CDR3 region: CASSLAFLRGQYF. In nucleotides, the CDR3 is TGTGCCAGCAGCTTAGCTTTCTTACGCGGGCAGTACTTC.

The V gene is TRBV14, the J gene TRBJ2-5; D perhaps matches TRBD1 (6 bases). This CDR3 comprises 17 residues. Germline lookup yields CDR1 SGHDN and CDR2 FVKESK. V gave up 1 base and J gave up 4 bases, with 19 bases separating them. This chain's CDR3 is CASSQVPYRVYGETQYF. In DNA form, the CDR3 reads TGTGCCAGCAGCCAAGTCCCATACAGGGTCTACGGAGAGACCCAGTACTTC.

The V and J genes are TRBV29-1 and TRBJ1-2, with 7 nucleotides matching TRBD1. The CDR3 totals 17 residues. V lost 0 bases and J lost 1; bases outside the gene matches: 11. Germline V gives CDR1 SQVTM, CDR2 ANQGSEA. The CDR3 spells CSVEDPRWDSHNYGYTF. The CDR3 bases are TGCAGCGTTGAAGATCCCCGCTGGGACAGCCATAACTATGGCTACACCTTC.

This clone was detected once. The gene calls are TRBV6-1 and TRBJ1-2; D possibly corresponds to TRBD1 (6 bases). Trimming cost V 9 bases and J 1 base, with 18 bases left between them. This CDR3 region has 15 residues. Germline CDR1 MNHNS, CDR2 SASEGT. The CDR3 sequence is CASRDTLDFNYGYTF. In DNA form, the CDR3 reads TGTGCCAGTCGGGACACACTAGATTTTAACTATGGCTACACCTTC.

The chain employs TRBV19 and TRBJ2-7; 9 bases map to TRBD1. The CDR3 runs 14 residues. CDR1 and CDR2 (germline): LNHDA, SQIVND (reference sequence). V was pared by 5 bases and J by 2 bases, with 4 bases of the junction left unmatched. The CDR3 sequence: CASSYGQGTYEQYF. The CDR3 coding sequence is TGTGCCAGTAGTTACGGACAGGGGACCTACGAGCAGTACTTC.

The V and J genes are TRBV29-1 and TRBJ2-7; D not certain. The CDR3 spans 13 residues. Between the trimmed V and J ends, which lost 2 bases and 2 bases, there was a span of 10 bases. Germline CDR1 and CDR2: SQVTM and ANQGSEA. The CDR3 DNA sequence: TGCAGCGTTGAATTGGGGTCTCCCTACGAGCAGTACTTC. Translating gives CSVELGSPYEQYF.

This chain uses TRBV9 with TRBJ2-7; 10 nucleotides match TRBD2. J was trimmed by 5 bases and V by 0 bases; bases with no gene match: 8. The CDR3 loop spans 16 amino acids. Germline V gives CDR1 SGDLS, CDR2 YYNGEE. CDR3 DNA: TGTGCCAGCAGCGTAGGGTCTAGCGGGAGCCGACACGAGCAGTACTTC. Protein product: CASSVGSSGSRHEQYF.

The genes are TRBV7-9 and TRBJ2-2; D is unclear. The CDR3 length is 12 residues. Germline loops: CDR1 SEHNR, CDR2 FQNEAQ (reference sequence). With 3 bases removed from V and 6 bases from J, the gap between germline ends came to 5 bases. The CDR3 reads CASSFPSGELFF. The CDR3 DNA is TGTGCCAGCAGCTTCCCTTCCGGGGAGCTGTTTTTT.

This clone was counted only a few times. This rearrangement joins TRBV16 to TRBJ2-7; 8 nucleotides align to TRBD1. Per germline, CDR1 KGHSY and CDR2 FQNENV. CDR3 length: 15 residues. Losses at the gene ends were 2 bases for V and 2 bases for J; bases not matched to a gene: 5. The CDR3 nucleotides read TGTGCCAGCAGCCAAAACCCGACAGGGGCCTACGAGCAGTACTTC. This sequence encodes CASSQNPTGAYEQYF.

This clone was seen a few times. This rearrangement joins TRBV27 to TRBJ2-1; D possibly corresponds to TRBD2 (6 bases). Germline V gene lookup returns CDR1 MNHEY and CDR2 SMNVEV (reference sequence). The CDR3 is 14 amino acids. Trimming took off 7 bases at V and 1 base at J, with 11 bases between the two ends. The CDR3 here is CASTPGVSYNEQFF. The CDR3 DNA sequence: TGTGCCAGCACCCCGGGAGTTTCCTACAATGAGCAGTTCTTC.

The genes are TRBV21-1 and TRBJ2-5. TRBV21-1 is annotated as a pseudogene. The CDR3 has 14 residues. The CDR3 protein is CASSHRDLKETQYF. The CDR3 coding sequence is TGTGCCAGCAGCCACCGGGACCTGAAAGAGACCCAGTACTTC.

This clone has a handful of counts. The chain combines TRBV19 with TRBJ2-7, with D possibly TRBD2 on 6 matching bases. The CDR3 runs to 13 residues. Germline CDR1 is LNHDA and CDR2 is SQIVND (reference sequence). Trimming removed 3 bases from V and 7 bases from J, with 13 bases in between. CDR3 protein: CASSIGGTREQYF. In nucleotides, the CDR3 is TGTGCCAGTAGTATTGGGGGGACTCGGGAGCAGTACTTC.

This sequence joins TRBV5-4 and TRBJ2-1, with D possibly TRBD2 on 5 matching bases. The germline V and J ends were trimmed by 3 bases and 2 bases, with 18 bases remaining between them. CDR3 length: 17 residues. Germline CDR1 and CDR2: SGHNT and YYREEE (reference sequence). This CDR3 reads CASSYEGAGDAYNEQFF. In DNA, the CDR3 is TGTGCCAGCAGCTATGAGGGTGCAGGAGATGCCTACAATGAGCAGTTCTTC.

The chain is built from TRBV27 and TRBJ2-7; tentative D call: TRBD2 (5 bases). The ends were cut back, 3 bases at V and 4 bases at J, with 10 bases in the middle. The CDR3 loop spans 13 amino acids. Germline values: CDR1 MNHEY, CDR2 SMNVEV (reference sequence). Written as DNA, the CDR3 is TGTGCCAGCAGTTTTGGACTGAATTACGAGCAGTACTTC. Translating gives CASSFGLNYEQYF.

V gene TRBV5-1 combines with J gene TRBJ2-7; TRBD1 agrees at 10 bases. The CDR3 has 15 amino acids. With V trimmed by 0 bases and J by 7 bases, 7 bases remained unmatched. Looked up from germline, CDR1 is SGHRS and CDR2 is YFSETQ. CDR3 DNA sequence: TGCGCCAGCAGCTTGGCCACGACAGGGGGCATTGAGCAGTACTTC. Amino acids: CASSLATTGGIEQYF.

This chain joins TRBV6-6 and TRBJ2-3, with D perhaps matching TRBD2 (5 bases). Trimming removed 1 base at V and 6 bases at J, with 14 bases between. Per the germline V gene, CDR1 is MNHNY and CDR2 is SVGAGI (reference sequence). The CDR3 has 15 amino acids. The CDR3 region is CASSYLGATSDTQYF. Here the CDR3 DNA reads TGTGCCAGCAGTTACTTGGGAGCTACCTCCGATACGCAGTATTTT.